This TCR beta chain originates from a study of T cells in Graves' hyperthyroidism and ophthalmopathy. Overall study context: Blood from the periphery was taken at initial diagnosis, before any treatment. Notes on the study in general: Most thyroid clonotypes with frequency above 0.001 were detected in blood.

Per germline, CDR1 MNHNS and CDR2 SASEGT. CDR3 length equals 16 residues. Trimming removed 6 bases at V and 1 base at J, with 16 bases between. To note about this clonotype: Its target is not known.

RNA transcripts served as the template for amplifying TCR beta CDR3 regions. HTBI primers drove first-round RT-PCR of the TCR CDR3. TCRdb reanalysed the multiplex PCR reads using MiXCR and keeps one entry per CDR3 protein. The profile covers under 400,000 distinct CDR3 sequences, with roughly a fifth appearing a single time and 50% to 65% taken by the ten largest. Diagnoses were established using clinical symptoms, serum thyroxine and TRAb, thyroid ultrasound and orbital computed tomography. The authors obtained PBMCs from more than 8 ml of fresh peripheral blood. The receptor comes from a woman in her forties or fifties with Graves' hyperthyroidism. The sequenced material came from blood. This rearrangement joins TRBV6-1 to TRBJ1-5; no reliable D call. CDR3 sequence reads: CASRPSLWVSNQPQHF. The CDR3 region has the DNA TGTGCCAGCAGGCCGTCTTTGTGGGTCAGCAATCAGCCCCAGCATTTT.